These 8 T cell receptor beta chains were all obtained from the same sample, sequenced in a study of a mutant IDH1 vaccine in newly diagnosed glioma. No cognate antigen is known for these TCRs. This sample's time point: week 11, during vaccination. It was 300 ug of mutant IDH1 20-mer peptide that made up each vaccine dose, given with topical imiquimod. Some clones are missing from TCRdb's copy, which holds only in-frame ones; the method was immunoSEQ multiplex PCR. The sample has 45,000 to 60,000 clones; around nine tenths are singletons. This sample comprised PBMCs, obtained from a glioma patient whose treatment included an IDH1 peptide vaccine. These receptors originate from a man aged 50 to 59 with glioma.

The V call is TRBV28, the J call TRBJ2-3, with D perhaps TRBD2 (6 bases). Germline lookup yields CDR1 MDHEN and CDR2 SYDVKM. Deletions cut 8 bases from V and 4 bases from J, with 16 bases between. The CDR3 is 14 residues long. The CDR3 loop is CASGPDYAADTQYF. The CDR3 DNA sequence: TGTGCCAGCGGCCCGGACTATGCGGCAGATACGCAGTATTTT.

This clone was counted once. The chain carries TRBV28 and TRBJ1-5; D uncertain. CDR1 is MDHEN, CDR2 SYDVKM, per germline. V was shortened by 4 bases and J by 4 bases, with 8 bases between the two germline ends. The CDR3 runs 13 residues. CDR3 sequence reads: CASSWTQNQPQHF. The CDR3 DNA is TGTGCCAGCAGTTGGACCCAGAATCAGCCCCAGCATTTT.

This sequence joins TRBV5-6 and TRBJ1-2, with TRBD1 matching over 9 bases. CDR1 SGHDT and CDR2 YYEEEE come from the germline V gene. The CDR3 runs to 14 residues. J lost 7 bases, V lost 2 bases, and 6 bases had no gene match. CDR3 DNA: TGTGCCAGCAGCTTCGGACAGGGGCATTCTGGCTACACCTTC. Translated, it gives CASSFGQGHSGYTF. Full variable domain (outside the CDR3, taken from reference TRBV5-6 and TRBJ1-2): DAGVTQSPTHLIKTRGQQVTLRCSPKSGHDTVSWYQQALGQGPQFIFQYYEEEERQRGNFPDRFSGHQFPNYSSELNVNALLLGDSALYLCASSFGQGHSGYTFGSGTRLTVV.

This chain joins TRBV19 and TRBJ2-2; 7 bases are shared with TRBD2. After removal of 3 bases from V and 1 base from J, the junction contained 5 bases not matched to a gene. CDR3 length equals 16 residues. Germline CDR1 reads LNHDA; CDR2 reads SQIVND (reference sequence). The chain's CDR3 is CASSIDAGVNTGELFF. DNA for the CDR3: TGTGCCAGTAGTATTGACGCGGGAGTGAACACCGGGGAGCTGTTTTTT.

The gene calls are TRBV14 and TRBJ2-1; D perhaps matches TRBD2 (6 bases). Germline CDR1 reads SGHDN; CDR2 reads FVKESK. V gave up 1 base and J gave up 0 bases, with 13 bases separating them. There are 17 residues in the CDR3. The CDR3 region has the DNA TGTGCCAGCAGCCAAGGCCTAGCGCAGAGCTCCTACAATGAGCAGTTCTTC. Translating gives CASSQGLAQSSYNEQFF. Full variable domain (outside the CDR3, taken from reference TRBV14 and TRBJ2-1): EAGVTQFPSHSVIEKGQTVTLRCDPISGHDNLYWYRRVMGKEIKFLLHFVKESKQDESGMPNNRFLAERTGGTYSTLKVQPAELEDSGVYFCASSQGLAQSSYNEQFFGPGTRLTVL.

The rearrangement uses TRBV30 and TRBJ1-2; weak D call: TRBD1 (5 bases). The CDR3 has 13 amino acids. Germline V gives CDR1 GTSNPN, CDR2 SVGIG (reference sequence). CDR3 DNA: TGTGCTTCTTCCCCGGGGCCCGCGGGAGGCTACACCTTC. It codes for CASSPGPAGGYTF.

This chain connects TRBV7-8 to TRBJ2-4; D unresolved. CDR3 length equals 15 residues. In germline, CDR1 is SGHVS, CDR2 FQNEAQ. Trimming cost V 4 bases and J 2 bases, with 12 bases left between them. The CDR3 sequence: CASSSAARSKNIQYF. DNA for the CDR3: TGTGCCAGCAGCTCCGCGGCCCGTTCCAAAAACATTCAGTACTTC.

V is TRBV27 and J is TRBJ2-7; 9 nucleotides line up with TRBD1. The trim removed 5 bases at V and 5 bases at J, leaving 10 bases unmatched. Per the germline V gene, CDR1 is MNHEY and CDR2 is SMNVEV (reference sequence). The length of the CDR3 is 15 residues. The CDR3 is CASSRRTGEFHEQYF. In nucleotides, the CDR3 is TGTGCCAGCAGTCGCAGGACAGGGGAATTCCACGAGCAGTACTTC.